The clone carrying this TCR beta chain was found a few times. What it binds is unknown. Pregnant or lactating patients were excluded, as were those with uncontrolled infection or other autoimmune disease. From approximately 9.3 ml of fresh peripheral blood, PBMCs were isolated. The data originate from a study of T cells in Graves' hyperthyroidism and ophthalmopathy. General study results and limits: Most thyroid clonotypes that were expanded above 0.001 also turned up in blood.

The investigators amplified TCR beta CDR3 regions from RNA transcripts. The HTBI primer set drove a first-round RT-PCR of the TCR CDR3. In TCRdb, the multiplex PCR reads were re-called with MiXCR into one record per CDR3 protein. This table has fewer than 650,000 distinct CDR3 sequences, 14% appearing once. This CDR3 region has 14 residues. Trimming removed 5 bases from V and 4 bases from J, with 15 bases in between. From germline, CDR1 is MNHEY and CDR2 SVGEGT. This chain links TRBV6-2 or TRBV6-3 with TRBJ2-7; the D is unclear. The sequence was collected from a woman between 18 and 29 years old with Graves' ophthalmopathy. Sequenced sample: blood. The chain's CDR3 is CASSTPPQEYEQYF. CDR3 bases: TGTGCCAGCAGTACACCCCCGCAGGAATACGAGCAGTACTTC.